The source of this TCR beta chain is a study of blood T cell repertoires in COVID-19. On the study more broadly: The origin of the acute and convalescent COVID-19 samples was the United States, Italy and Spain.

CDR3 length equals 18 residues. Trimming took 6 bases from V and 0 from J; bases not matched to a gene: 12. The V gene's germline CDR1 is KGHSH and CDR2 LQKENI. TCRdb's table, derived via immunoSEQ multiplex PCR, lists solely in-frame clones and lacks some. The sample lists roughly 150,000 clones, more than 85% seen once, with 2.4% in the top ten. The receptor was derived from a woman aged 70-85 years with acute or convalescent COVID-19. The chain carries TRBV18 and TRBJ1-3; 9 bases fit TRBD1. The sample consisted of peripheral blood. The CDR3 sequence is CASSPTGQGLNSGNTIYF. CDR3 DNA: TGTGCCAGCTCGCCGACGGGACAGGGTCTTAACTCTGGAAACACCATATATTTT.